This entry lists 18 T cell receptor beta chains sequenced from one sample in a study of T cells in localized non-small cell lung cancer. Only in-frame clones appear in the TCRdb table, and some are missing; sequencing was by immunoSEQ multiplex PCR. The top ten clones hold approximately 7% of a sample with around 36,000 clones, around 86% of them seen once. The source material was peripheral blood mononuclear cells, sampled before any cancer treatment. These receptors all come from a male donor aged 60 or over with stage II lung adenocarcinoma.

The chain couples TRBV15 to TRBJ2-7, with TRBD2 matching over 8 bases. The CDR3 is 14 residues long. Germline assignment: CDR1 LNHNV and CDR2 YYDKDF (reference sequence). The J segment lost 5 bases and the V segment lost 2 bases, leaving 5 bases of the junction unmatched. The CDR3 region has the DNA TGTGCCACCAGCAGACTAGCGGGTTGGAACGAGCAGTACTTC. It is translated as CATSRLAGWNEQYF.

This chain connects TRBV28 to TRBJ1-4; perhaps TRBD1 as D (6 bases). Per the germline V gene, CDR1 is MDHEN and CDR2 is SYDVKM. V dropped 11 bases and J dropped 11 bases, with 12 bases sitting between them. The CDR3 totals 10 residues. In nucleotides, the CDR3 is TGTGCCGTACAGGGTCGCAAACTGTTTTTT. Translation gives CAVQGRKLFF. Together with reference TRBV28 and TRBJ1-4, the CDR3 gives the full variable domain: DVKVTQSSRYLVKRTGEKVFLECVQDMDHENMFWYRQDPGLGLRLIYFSYDVKMKEKGDIPEGYSVSREKKERFSLILESASTNQTSMYLCAVQGRKLFFGSGTQLSVL.

The V call is TRBV4-3, the J call TRBJ1-2; possibly TRBD1 for D (5 bases). Trimming stripped 0 bases from V and 8 bases from J, with 19 bases between. This CDR3 spans 16 amino acids. Germline V gene sequence: CDR1 LGHNA, CDR2 YSLEER. In DNA, the CDR3 is TGCGCCAGCAGCCAAGATGTAGGTGGGGGTTTGTTGGGCTACACCTTC. As protein: CASSQDVGGGLLGYTF.

The CDR3 sequence: CASSLDRQVLGRYNEQFF. CDR3 in DNA: TGTGCCAGCAGCCTGGATCGACAGGTGCTTGGGCGGTACAATGAGCAGTTCTTC. The V and J genes are TRBV5-5 and TRBJ2-1; D possibly corresponds to TRBD1 (6 bases). Germline CDR1 is SGHKS and CDR2 is YYEKEE (reference sequence). The CDR3 spans 18 residues. The V end was cut by 4 bases, the J end by 4 bases, with 24 bases between.

The gene calls are TRBV28 and TRBJ1-2, with D unclear. Trimming took 5 bases from V and 0 from J, leaving 13 bases between them. From germline, CDR1 is MDHEN and CDR2 SYDVKM. The length of the CDR3 is 15 residues. CDR3 in amino acids: CASSPPAGANYGYTF. The CDR3 bases are TGTGCCAGCAGTCCCCCAGCCGGGGCTAACTATGGCTACACCTTC.

This chain uses TRBV5-1 with TRBJ2-2; 7 nucleotides match TRBD1. The V gene's germline CDR1 is SGHRS and CDR2 YFSETQ. J gave up 4 bases and V 2 bases, and 5 bases lay outside the gene matches. The CDR3 sequence is 15 residues long. The CDR3 region has the DNA TGCGCCAGCAGCTTAGGACAGGTCGGCACCGGGGAGCTGTTTTTT. It specifies CASSLGQVGTGELFF.

As for this clone: Germline is not matched at one junction end, which may reflect a read error. This sequence joins TRBV19 and TRBJ1-2; D unclear. In germline, CDR1 is LNHDA, CDR2 SQIVND (reference sequence). The CDR3 has 13 amino acids. The CDR3 sequence: CASSIEPNYGHTF. The CDR3 nucleotides are TGCGCCAGTAGTATAGAACCGAACTACGGCCACACCTTC.

The chain couples TRBV28 to TRBJ1-4; 9 nucleotides agree with TRBD1. J gave up 7 bases and V 5 bases, and 8 bases lay outside the gene matches. Per the germline V gene, CDR1 is MDHEN and CDR2 is SYDVKM. This CDR3 region has 15 residues. In DNA, the CDR3 is TGTGCCAGCAGTGTAAACAGGGGGCTCAGTGAAAAACTGTTTTTT. It is translated as CASSVNRGLSEKLFF. The full variable domain, rest sourced from reference TRBV28 and TRBJ1-4, is DVKVTQSSRYLVKRTGEKVFLECVQDMDHENMFWYRQDPGLGLRLIYFSYDVKMKEKGDIPEGYSVSREKKERFSLILESASTNQTSMYLCASSVNRGLSEKLFFGSGTQLSVL.

This sequence joins TRBV28 and TRBJ2-1; D perhaps matches TRBD2 (6 bases). Germline values: CDR1 MDHEN, CDR2 SYDVKM. Trimming stripped 5 bases from V and 9 bases from J, with 17 bases between. The CDR3 runs 14 residues. The CDR3 here is CASSQGPIGSEQFF. CDR3 DNA: TGTGCCAGCAGTCAGGGCCCGATCGGGAGTGAGCAGTTCTTC.

This clone was counted once. V gene TRBV5-6 combines with J gene TRBJ2-7; D is uncertain. Trimming removed 0 bases at V and 6 bases at J, with 4 bases between. In germline, CDR1 is SGHDT, CDR2 YYEEEE. There are 11 residues in the CDR3. The CDR3 nucleotides are TGTGCCAGCAGCTTGGGGCTCGAGCAGTACTTC. It codes for CASSLGLEQYF.

This chain uses TRBV18 with TRBJ1-5; possibly TRBD1 for D (6 bases). Germline CDR1 is KGHSH and CDR2 is LQKENI. This CDR3 is built from 13 residues. V was shortened by 3 bases and J by 4 bases, with 7 bases between the two germline ends. The CDR3 region is CASSPGQNQPQHF. CDR3 nucleotide sequence: TGTGCCAGCTCACCCGGACAGAATCAGCCCCAGCATTTT.

Here the CDR3 reads CASSPGAFPDTQYF. CDR3 nucleotide sequence: TGTGCCAGCAGCCCTGGGGCTTTCCCAGATACGCAGTATTTT. The V and J genes are TRBV28 and TRBJ2-3; a possible D gene is TRBD1 (5 bases). The germline V gene encodes CDR1 MDHEN and CDR2 SYDVKM. Trimming stripped 6 bases from V and 4 bases from J, with 14 bases between. The length of the CDR3 is 14 residues.

The chain employs TRBV4-2 and TRBJ2-7, with 9 positions matching TRBD1. The germline V gene has CDR1 LGHNA and CDR2 YNFKEQ. Trimming cost V 3 bases and J 4 bases; bases outside gene matches: 7. The CDR3 loop spans 15 amino acids. The CDR3 is CASSQRDRDFYEQYF. CDR3 nucleotides: TGTGCCAGCAGCCAGAGGGACAGGGACTTTTACGAGCAGTACTTC.

V gene TRBV9 combines with J gene TRBJ2-7; D uncertain. In germline, CDR1 is SGDLS, CDR2 YYNGEE. The CDR3 has 15 residues. Trimming pared 3 bases from V and 7 bases from J, leaving 20 bases between. The CDR3 protein is CASSGHSRRLGEQYF. The CDR3, as DNA: TGTGCCAGCAGCGGACACAGCCGACGGTTAGGGGAGCAGTACTTC.

The chain joins TRBV2 to TRBJ1-1, with D unresolved. Germline V gene lookup returns CDR1 SNHLY and CDR2 FYNNEI. V was pared by 4 bases and J by 1 base, with 4 bases between. The CDR3 extends over 12 amino acids. For the CDR3, the DNA is TGTGCCAGCAGTGTGCGGAACACTGAAGCTTTCTTT. Its translation is CASSVRNTEAFF.

This clone was counted once. V is TRBV6-5 and J is TRBJ2-1, with 12 positions matching TRBD2. The CDR3 extends over 15 amino acids. Germline CDR1 and CDR2: MNHEY and SVGAGI. The ends lost 6 bases at V and 3 bases at J; junction bases unmatched: 3. The CDR3 region has the DNA TGTGCCAGCAGCGGGACTAGCGGGTTCTACAATGAGCAGTTCTTC. Residues: CASSGTSGFYNEQFF.

The chain uses TRBV27 and TRBJ1-1; perhaps TRBD1 as D (5 bases). Looked up from germline, CDR1 is MNHEY and CDR2 is SMNVEV (reference sequence). The CDR3 has 14 residues. With 8 bases removed from V and 5 bases from J, the gap between germline ends came to 18 bases. The CDR3 DNA sequence: TGTGCCAGCTCCTCGGAGGGGCTGGGGACTGAAGCTTTCTTT. Translated, it gives CASSSEGLGTEAFF.

The chain carries TRBV12-5 and TRBJ2-6, with 7 nucleotides matching TRBD1. The germline gives CDR1 LGHNT, CDR2 FRNRAP. V was clipped by 5 bases and J by 0 bases; unmatched bases: 1. The CDR3 is made up of 15 amino acids. The CDR3: CASGQGVSGANVLTF. The CDR3 coding sequence is TGTGCTAGTGGTCAGGGGGTCTCTGGGGCCAACGTCCTGACTTTC.